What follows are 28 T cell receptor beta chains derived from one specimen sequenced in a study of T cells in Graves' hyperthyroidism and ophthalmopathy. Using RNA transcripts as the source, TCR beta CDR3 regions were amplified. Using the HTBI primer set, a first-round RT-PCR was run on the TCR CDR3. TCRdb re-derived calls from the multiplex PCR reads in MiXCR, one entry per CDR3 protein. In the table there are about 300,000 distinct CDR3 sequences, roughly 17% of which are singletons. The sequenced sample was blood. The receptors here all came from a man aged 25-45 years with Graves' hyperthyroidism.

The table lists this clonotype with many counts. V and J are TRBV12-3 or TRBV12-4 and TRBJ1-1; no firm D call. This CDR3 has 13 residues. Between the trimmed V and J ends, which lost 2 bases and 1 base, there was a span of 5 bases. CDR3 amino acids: CASSLYRNTEAFF. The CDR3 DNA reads TGTGCCAGCAGTTTATATCGGAACACTGAAGCTTTCTTT.

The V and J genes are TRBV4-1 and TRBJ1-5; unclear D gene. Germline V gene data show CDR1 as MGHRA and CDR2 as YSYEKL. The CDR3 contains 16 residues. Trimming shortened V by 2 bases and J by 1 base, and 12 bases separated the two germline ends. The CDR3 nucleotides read TGCGCCAGCAGCCAATACTCCCAGGAGAGCAATCAGCCCCAGCATTTT. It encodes CASSQYSQESNQPQHF.

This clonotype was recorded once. In nucleotides, the CDR3 is TGTGCCACTACCCTTAGTGAGGGGACCACTGAAGCTTTCTTT. This sequence encodes CATTLSEGTTEAFF. The gene calls are TRBV10-3 and TRBJ1-1; D is possibly TRBD1 (5 bases). Trimming left V 10 bases short and J 4 bases short, with 19 bases between. CDR3 length equals 14 residues. Germline V gene sequence: CDR1 ENHRY, CDR2 SYGVKD.

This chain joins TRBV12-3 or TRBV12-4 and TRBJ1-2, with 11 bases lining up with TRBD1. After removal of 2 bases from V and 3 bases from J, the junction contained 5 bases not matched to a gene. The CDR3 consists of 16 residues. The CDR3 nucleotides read TGTGCCAGCAGTTTATATGGGACAGGGGGTGACTATGGCTACACCTTC. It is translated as CASSLYGTGGDYGYTF.

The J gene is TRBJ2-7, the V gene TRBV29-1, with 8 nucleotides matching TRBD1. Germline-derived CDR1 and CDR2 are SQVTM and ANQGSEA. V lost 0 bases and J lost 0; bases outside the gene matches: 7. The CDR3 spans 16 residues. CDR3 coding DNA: TGCAGCGTTGAAGAGGGTGGACAGGGTATCTCCTACGAGCAGTACTTC. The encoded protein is CSVEEGGQGISYEQYF.

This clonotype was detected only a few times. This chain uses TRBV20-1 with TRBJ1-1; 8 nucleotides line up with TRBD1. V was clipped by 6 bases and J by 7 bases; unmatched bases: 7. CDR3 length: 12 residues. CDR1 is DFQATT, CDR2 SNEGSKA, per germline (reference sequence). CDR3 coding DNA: TGCAGTGCCAGGCAGGGGGCGCGTGAAGCTTTCTTT. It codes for CSARQGAREAFF.

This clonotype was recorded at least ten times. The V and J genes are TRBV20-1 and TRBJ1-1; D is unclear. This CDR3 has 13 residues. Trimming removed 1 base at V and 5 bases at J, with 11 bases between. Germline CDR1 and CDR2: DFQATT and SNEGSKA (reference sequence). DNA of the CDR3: TGCAGTGCTAGAGGGCCCCGGGTTACTGAAGCTTTCTTT. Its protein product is CSARGPRVTEAFF.

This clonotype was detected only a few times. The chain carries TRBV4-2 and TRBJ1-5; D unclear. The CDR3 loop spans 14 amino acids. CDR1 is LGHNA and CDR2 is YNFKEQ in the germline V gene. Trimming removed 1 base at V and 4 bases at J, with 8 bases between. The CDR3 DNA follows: TGTGCCAGCAGCCAAGGTCCAGAAAATCAGCCCCAGCATTTT. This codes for CASSQGPENQPQHF.

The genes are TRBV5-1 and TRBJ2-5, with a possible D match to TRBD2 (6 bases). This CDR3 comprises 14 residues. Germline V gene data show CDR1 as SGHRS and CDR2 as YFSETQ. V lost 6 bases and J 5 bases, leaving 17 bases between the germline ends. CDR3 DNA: TGCGCCAGCAACCGGCGGGGCGGGACGGAGACCCAGTACTTC. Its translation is CASNRRGGTETQYF.

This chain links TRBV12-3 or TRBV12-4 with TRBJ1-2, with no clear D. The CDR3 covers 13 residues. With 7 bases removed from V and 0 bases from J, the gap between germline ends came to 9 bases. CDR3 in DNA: TGTGCCAGCACCAAAGATACTAACTATGGCTACACCTTC. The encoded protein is CASTKDTNYGYTF.

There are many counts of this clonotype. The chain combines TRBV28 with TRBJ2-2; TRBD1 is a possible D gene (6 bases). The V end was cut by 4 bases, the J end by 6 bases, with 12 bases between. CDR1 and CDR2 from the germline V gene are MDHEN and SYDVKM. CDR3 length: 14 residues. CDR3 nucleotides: TGTGCCAGCAGTTCCGGACAGAGAGCCGGGGAGCTGTTTTTT. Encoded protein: CASSSGQRAGELFF.

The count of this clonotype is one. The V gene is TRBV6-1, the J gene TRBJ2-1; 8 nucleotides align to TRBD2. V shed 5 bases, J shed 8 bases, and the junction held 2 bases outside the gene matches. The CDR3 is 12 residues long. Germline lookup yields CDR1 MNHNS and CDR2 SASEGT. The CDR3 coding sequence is TGTGCCAGCAGTATACTAGCGGATGAGCAGTTCTTC. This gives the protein CASSILADEQFF.

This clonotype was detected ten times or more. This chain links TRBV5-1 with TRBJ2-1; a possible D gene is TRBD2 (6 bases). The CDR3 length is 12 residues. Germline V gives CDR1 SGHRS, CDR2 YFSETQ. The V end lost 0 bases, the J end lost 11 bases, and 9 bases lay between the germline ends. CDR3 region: CASSLETSKQFF. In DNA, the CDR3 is TGCGCCAGCAGCTTGGAGACTAGTAAGCAGTTCTTC.

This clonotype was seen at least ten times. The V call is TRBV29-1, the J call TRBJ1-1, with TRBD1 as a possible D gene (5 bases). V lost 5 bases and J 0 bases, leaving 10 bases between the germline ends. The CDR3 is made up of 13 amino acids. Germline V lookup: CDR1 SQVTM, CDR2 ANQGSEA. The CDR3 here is CSVSRDVNTEAFF. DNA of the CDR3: TGCAGCGTTAGCCGGGACGTGAACACTGAAGCTTTCTTT.

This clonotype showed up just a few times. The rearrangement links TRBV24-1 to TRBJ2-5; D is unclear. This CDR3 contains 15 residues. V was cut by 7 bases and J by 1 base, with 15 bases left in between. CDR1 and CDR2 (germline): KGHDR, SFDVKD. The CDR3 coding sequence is TGTGCCACCAGCGAAGGACGGCGGATCCAAGAGACCCAGTACTTC. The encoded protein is CATSEGRRIQETQYF.

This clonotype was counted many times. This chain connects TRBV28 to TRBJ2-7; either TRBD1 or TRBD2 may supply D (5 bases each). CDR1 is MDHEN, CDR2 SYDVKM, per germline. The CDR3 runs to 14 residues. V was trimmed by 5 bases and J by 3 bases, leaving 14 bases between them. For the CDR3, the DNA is TGTGCCAGCAGTAAATTGGGGGAGCTCTACGAGCAGTACTTC. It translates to CASSKLGELYEQYF.

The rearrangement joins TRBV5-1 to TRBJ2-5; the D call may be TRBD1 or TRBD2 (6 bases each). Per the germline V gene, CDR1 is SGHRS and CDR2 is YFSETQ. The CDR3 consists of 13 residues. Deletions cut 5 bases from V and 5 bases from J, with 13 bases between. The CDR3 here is CASSSGGGETQYF. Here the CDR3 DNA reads TGCGCCAGCAGTTCCGGGGGCGGGGAGACCCAGTACTTC.

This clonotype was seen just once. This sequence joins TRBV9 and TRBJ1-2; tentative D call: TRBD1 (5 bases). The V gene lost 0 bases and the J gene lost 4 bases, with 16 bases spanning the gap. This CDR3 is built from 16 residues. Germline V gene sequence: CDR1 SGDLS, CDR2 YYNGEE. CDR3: CASSVEDSRSPYGYTF. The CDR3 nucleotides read TGTGCCAGCAGCGTAGAAGACAGCCGAAGCCCCTATGGCTACACCTTC.

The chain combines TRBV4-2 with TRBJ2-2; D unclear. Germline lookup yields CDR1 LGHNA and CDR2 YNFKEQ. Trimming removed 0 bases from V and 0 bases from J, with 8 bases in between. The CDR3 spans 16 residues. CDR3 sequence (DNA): TGTGCCAGCAGCCAAGAAAGCTCGACGAACACCGGGGAGCTGTTTTTT. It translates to CASSQESSTNTGELFF.

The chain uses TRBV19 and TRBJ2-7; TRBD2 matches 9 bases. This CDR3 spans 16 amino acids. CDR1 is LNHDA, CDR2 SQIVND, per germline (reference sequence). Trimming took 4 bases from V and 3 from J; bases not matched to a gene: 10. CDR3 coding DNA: TGTGCCAGTAGTAAGGATGGGCGGGAGGGCTTCTACGAGCAGTACTTC. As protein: CASSKDGREGFYEQYF. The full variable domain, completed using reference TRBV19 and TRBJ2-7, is DGGITQSPKYLFRKEGQNVTLSCEQNLNHDAMYWYRQDPGQGLRLIYYSQIVNDFQKGDIAEGYSVSREKKESFPLTVTSAQKNPTAFYLCASSKDGREGFYEQYFGPGTRLTVT.

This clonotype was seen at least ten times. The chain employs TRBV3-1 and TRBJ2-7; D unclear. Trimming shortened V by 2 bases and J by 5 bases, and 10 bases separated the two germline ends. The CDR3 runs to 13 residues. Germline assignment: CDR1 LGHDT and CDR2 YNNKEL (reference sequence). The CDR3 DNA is TGTGCCAGCAGCCAAATCTATCCGGACGAGCAGTACTTC. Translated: CASSQIYPDEQYF.

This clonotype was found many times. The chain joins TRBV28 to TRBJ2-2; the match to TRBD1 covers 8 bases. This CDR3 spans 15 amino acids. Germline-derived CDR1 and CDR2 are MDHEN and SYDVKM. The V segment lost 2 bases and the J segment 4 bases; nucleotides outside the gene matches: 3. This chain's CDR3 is CASSLAGGFTGELFF. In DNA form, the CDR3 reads TGTGCCAGCAGTTTAGCAGGGGGCTTCACCGGGGAGCTGTTTTTT.

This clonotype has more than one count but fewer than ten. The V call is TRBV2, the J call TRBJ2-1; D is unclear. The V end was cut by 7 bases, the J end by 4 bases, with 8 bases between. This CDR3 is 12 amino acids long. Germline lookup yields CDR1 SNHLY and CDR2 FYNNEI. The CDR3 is CASISTYNEQFF. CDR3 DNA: TGTGCCAGCATAAGCACTTACAATGAGCAGTTCTTC.

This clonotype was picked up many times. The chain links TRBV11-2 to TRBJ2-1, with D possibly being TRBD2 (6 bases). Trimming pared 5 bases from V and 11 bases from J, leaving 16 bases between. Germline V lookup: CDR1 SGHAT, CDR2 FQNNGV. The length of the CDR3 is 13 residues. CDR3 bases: TGTGCCAGCAGCCCGAATTGGGACTCTAAGCAGTTCTTC. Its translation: CASSPNWDSKQFF.

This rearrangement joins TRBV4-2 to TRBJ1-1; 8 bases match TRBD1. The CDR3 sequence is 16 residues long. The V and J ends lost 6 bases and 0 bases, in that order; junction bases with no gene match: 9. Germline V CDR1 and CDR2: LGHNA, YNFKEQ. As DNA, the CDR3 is TGTGCCAGCAGGATCCGGGACAGGAGGATGAACACTGAAGCTTTCTTT. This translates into CASRIRDRRMNTEAFF.

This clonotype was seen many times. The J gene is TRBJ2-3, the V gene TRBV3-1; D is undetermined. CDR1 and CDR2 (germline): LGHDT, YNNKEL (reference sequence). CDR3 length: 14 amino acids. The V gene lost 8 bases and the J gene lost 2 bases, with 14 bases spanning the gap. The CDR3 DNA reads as TGTGCCAGCTCTACCTACCGGACCACAGATACGCAGTATTTT. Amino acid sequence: CASSTYRTTDTQYF.

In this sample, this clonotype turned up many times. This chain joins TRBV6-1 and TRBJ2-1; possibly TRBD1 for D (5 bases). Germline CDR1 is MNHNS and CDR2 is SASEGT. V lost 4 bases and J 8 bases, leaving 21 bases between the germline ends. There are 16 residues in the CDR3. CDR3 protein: CASSARQLGDVDEQFF. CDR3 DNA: TGTGCCAGCAGTGCCCGACAGCTAGGAGACGTAGATGAGCAGTTCTTC.

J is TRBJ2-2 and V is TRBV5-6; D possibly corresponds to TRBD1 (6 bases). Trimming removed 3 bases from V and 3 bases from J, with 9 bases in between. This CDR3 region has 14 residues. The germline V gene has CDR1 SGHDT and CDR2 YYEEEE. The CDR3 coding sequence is TGTGCCAGCAGCTGGACAGCGTACACCGGGGAGCTGTTTTTT. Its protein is CASSWTAYTGELFF.